This T cell receptor (beta chain) emerged from a study of lymphopenia after photon versus proton radiotherapy (dated by TCRdb to 2018 to 2020). About the full investigation: The immunological effects of photon versus proton radiation therapy were compared in patients with gastrointestinal tumors who developed high-grade lymphopenia. The study was designed to characterize how the impact on the immune system differs between the two radiation modalities. A cohort of around 21 patients with gastrointestinal tumors who received either photon or proton therapy and subsequently developed lymphopenia was included. General study outcomes and caveats: Across the cohort, a larger post-nadir drop in TCR diversity was inversely correlated with overall survival time among patients who died. The survival association was examined only in patients who died, and the authors described better survival with proton therapy as a possibility, not as a demonstrated result. After the lymphocyte count nadir, repertoires from photon-treated patients showed oligoclonal expansion, particularly of CD8+ Temra cells, and this expansion drove the decline in diversity. During treatment, patients who received photon therapy lost naive T cells and TCR diversity and gained effector/memory populations, whereas patients who received proton therapy remained relatively stable.

From a lookup of the germline V gene, CDR1 and CDR2 are LGHNA and YSLEER. V is cut by 0 bases and J by 0 bases, and the space between the germline ends is 12 bases. From the cysteine up to the phenylalanine, the CDR3 has a length of 17 residues. Of the read, only the CDR3 DNA is kept; its 51 bases are in frame from base 1. The method was the immunoSEQ multiplex PCR assay. Deep sequencing of rearranged TCR beta loci, alongside multiparametric flow cytometry, was used to profile T cell repertoires. The clones in this table, taken by TCRdb from immuneACCESS, are in-frame only. Not every clone is retained; where verified, under half of the shortfall comes from an unresolved V gene, and the cause of the rest is unknown. The sample profile shows about 160,000 clones; 80% to 90% of them were found once. Of the sample, roughly 4.7% falls within the top ten clones. Comment on this clone: The target of this receptor is not known. Per-base quality was not reported, and no clone a single base away is much larger than it.

The receptor's source is a man between 45 and 60 years old with gastric cancer. The sequencing used peripheral blood, collected from a patient treated with photon-based radiotherapy. The rearranged chain carries TRBV4-3 and TRBJ2-1; matching of 5 bases hints at TRBD2 as the D gene. CDR3 protein: CASSQEERTRSYNEQFF. The DNA sequence is as follows: TGCGCCAGCAGCCAAGAGGAGCGGACCCGCTCCTACAATGAGCAGTTCTTC.